Listed below are T cell receptor beta chains from one sample, sequenced in a study of CD8+CD57+ T cells in acquired aplastic anemia. One entry per CDR3 protein results from TCRdb running MiXCR on the reads. The table has approximately 220,000 distinct CDR3 sequences, approximately 51% seen once; the top ten hold 20%. The sample consisted of sorted CD4+, CD8+, or CD8+CD57+ T cells (not recorded which) from PBMCs. These receptors all come from a human donor with aplastic anemia. CDR3s include the opening cysteine and the closing phenylalanine or tryptophan. D genes are given only for firm matches. Some rows mark clone size as missing; the rest say once, few, many or name a class of expanded clone.

TRBD1,TRBJ2-7,TRBV4-1,many,TGCGCCAGCAGCCACGCCTTCCGGGACAGGCTTCCCTACGAGCAGTACTTC,CASSHAFRDRLPYEQYF
NA,TRBJ1-5,TRBV4-2,NA,TGTGCCAGCAGCCAAGCTTGGGACACGAATCAGCCCCAGCATTTT,CASSQAWDTNQPQHF
TRBD1,TRBJ2-7,TRBV12-3/TRBV12-4,many,TGTGCCAGCAGTCAACAGGGGATAAAGCAGTACTTC,CASSQQGIKQYF
TRBD2,TRBJ2-3,TRBV3-1,many,TGTGCCAGCAGCCAAGATCTAGCGGGCACAGATACGCAGTATTTT,CASSQDLAGTDTQYF
TRBD2,TRBJ2-1,TRBV10-3,NA,TGTGCCATCCGGACTAGCGGGGGGGCCGAGACGCAGTTCTTC,CAIRTSGGAETQFF
NA,TRBJ2-1,TRBV29-1,NA,TGCAGCGTTGAGGGGCCACAACGCGATGAGCAGTTCTTC,CSVEGPQRDEQFF
NA,TRBJ1-6,TRBV4-1,many,TGCGCCAGCAGCCAAGAAGAACAGAATTCACCCCTCCACTTT,CASSQEEQNSPLHF
NA,TRBJ2-3,TRBV15,few,TGTGCCACCAGCAGAGATGATACGCAGTATTTT,CATSRDDTQYF
TRBD2,TRBJ2-2,TRBV7-9,many,TGTGCCAGCAGACGAAGGGGGACTAGCGGGGGGTCGAACACCGGGGAGCTGTTTTTT,CASRRRGTSGGSNTGELFF
TRBD1,TRBJ2-7,TRBV5-1,many,TGCGCCAGCAGCTTGGGGGCAGGGGGCTACGAGCAGTACTTC,CASSLGAGGYEQYF
TRBD1,TRBJ1-5,TRBV12-3/TRBV12-4,many,TGTGCCAGCAGTTCAGGGGGTCAGCCCCAGCATTTT,CASSSGGQPQHF
NA,TRBJ1-3,TRBV12-3/TRBV12-4,few,TGTGCCAGCAAGTTGCCCCAGGCGTACTCTGGAAACACCATATATTTT,CASKLPQAYSGNTIYF
NA,TRBJ2-3,TRBV5-1,NA,TGCGCCAGCAGCCCGGGACTTATGGTTAGCACAGATACGCAGTATTTT,CASSPGLMVSTDTQYF
TRBD1,TRBJ1-1,TRBV10-3,many,TGTGCCATCAGGGGGACAGAGACTACTGAAGCTTTCTTT,CAIRGTETTEAFF
NA,TRBJ1-5,TRBV12-3/TRBV12-4,many,TGTGCCAGCAGGTTAGAGGATCAGCCCCAGCATTTT,CASRLEDQPQHF
NA,TRBJ2-1,TRBV25-1,NA,TGTGCCAGCAGTGAATCGTGGGCAGAGTCCTACAATGAGCAGTTCTTC,CASSESWAESYNEQFF
TRBD2,TRBJ2-7,TRBV2,NA,TGTGCCAGCAGTTTCGCGGGAGTTCTCAACGAGCAGTACTTC,CASSFAGVLNEQYF
NA,TRBJ1-5,TRBV28,NA,TGTGCCAGCAGTTTGGGGGCCTTTAGCAATCAGCCCCAGCATTTT,CASSLGAFSNQPQHF
TRBD1,TRBJ2-5,TRBV10-3,many,TGTGCCATCAGTCCGGGACAGCAGGCGGGGACCCAGTACTTC,CAISPGQQAGTQYF
NA,TRBJ2-1,TRBV15,NA,TGTGCCACCAGCAGAGATGGGACCTACAATGAGCAGTTCTTC,CATSRDGTYNEQFF
TRBD1,TRBJ1-6,TRBV12-3/TRBV12-4,NA,TGTGCCAGCAGTTTAGAGGGACAGGGTAATTCACCCCTCCACTTT,CASSLEGQGNSPLHF
NA,TRBJ2-7,TRBV25-1,NA,TGTGCCAGCAGTGAGTCAGCAAGCTACGAGCAGTACTTC,CASSESASYEQYF
NA,TRBJ1-6,TRBV20-1,few,TGCAGTGCTAGGGCAGGGAATTCACCCCTCCACTTT,CSARAGNSPLHF
TRBD1,TRBJ1-1,TRBV10-3,many,TGTGCCATCAGTGAGTCAGCGACAGGGGGGGATGAAGCTTTCTTT,CAISESATGGDEAFF
TRBD1,TRBJ1-4,TRBV12-3/TRBV12-4,NA,TGTGCCAGCAGTTTAAGGACAGGAAACGAAAAACTGTTTTTT,CASSLRTGNEKLFF
TRBD1,TRBJ1-5,TRBV6-2/TRBV6-3,few,TGTGCCAGCTGGGCTAGGGGGCGCGGCTATCAGCCCCAGCATTTT,CASWARGRGYQPQHF
NA,TRBJ2-1,TRBV18,NA,TGTGCCAGCTCACCTGCCTTCCGGACAGAAACCTACAATGAGCAGTTCTTC,CASSPAFRTETYNEQFF
NA,TRBJ2-7,TRBV18,NA,TGTGCCAGCTCCCCGGACAGACCCTACGAGCAGTACTTC,CASSPDRPYEQYF
NA,TRBJ2-1,TRBV5-1,NA,TGCGCCAGCAGCTTGTCCATGGGTAATGAGCAGCTCTTC,CASSLSMGNEQLF
NA,TRBJ2-1,TRBV24-1,many,TGTGCCACCGAAGACTACAATGAGCAGTTCTTC,CATEDYNEQFF
TRBD1,TRBJ1-2,TRBV6-6,few,TGTGCCAGCAGTGGAAGGGGGCGCGGGTATGGCTACACCTTC,CASSGRGRGYGYTF
TRBD2,TRBJ2-3,TRBV4-1,NA,TGCGCCAGCAGCCCGGGACTAGCGGGGGTCGGGGATACGCAGTATTTT,CASSPGLAGVGDTQYF
NA,TRBJ1-6,TRBV7-8,many,TGTGCCAGCAGCTTACGGGGATTTAATTCACCCCTCCACTTT,CASSLRGFNSPLHF
NA,TRBJ1-1,TRBV10-2,NA,TGCGCCAGCAGTGAGGAGGCCTTATGGACTGAAGCTTTCTTT,CASSEEALWTEAFF
TRBD1,TRBJ1-5,TRBV14,few,TGTGCCAGCAGCCAAGATTGGCAGGGGGTCCAGCCCCAGCATTTT,CASSQDWQGVQPQHF
TRBD1,TRBJ1-1,TRBV7-9,NA,TGTGCCAGCAGCCATCTCGGACAGGGCACTGAAGCTTTCTTT,CASSHLGQGTEAFF
NA,TRBJ2-3,TRBV2,NA,TGTGCCAGCAGAGGAGGTGGCGTAAGGACAGATACGCAGTATTTT,CASRGGGVRTDTQYF
NA,TRBJ1-2,TRBV2,many,TGTGCCAGCAGTGAAGACAGCTATGGCTACACCTTC,CASSEDSYGYTF
TRBD1,TRBJ1-4,TRBV7-9,NA,TGTGCCAGCAGCTTACGGACAGGGGATTTAGAAAAACTGTTTTTT,CASSLRTGDLEKLFF
NA,TRBJ2-3,TRBV29-1,NA,TGCAGCGTTGGGGTGACGGACACAGATACGCAGTATTTT,CSVGVTDTDTQYF
NA,TRBJ2-2,TRBV7-2,NA,TGTGCCAGCAGCTCGGCTACGAACACCGGGGAGCTGTTTTTT,CASSSATNTGELFF
TRBD1,TRBJ1-5,TRBV5-1,many,TGCGCCAGCAGCCGGACAGGGATGGACGATCAGCCCCAGCATTTT,CASSRTGMDDQPQHF
NA,TRBJ2-3,TRBV20-1,many,TGCAGTGCGGAACTCGTCACAGATACGCAGTATTTT,CSAELVTDTQYF
TRBD2,TRBJ2-1,TRBV11-2,many,TGTGCCAGCAGCTTAGTGTCTAGCGGGGGGTACTATGAGCAGTTCTTC,CASSLVSSGGYYEQFF
NA,TRBJ1-3,TRBV12-3/TRBV12-4,many,TGTGCCAGCAGTCAGAGAAACACCATATATTTT,CASSQRNTIYF
NA,TRBJ1-4,TRBV6-1,NA,TGTGCCAGCAGTGAAGACCAGGGCGAGAATGAAAAACTGTTTTTT,CASSEDQGENEKLFF
NA,TRBJ1-2,TRBV20-1,once,TGCAGTGCTAGAGCCCACGGGAGGGAGCGTGGCTACACCTTC,CSARAHGRERGYTF
TRBD1,TRBJ2-7,TRBV7-2,NA,TGTGCCAGCAGCTTACGTGTTGGGACAGCCTACGAGCAGTACTTC,CASSLRVGTAYEQYF
NA,TRBJ2-7,TRBV10-1,NA,TGCGCCAGCAGTGATGGAGGGGTAGGCTACGAGCAGTACTTC,CASSDGGVGYEQYF
TRBD1,TRBJ2-7,TRBV20-1,NA,TGCAGTGCCGAGACCGGGACAGGGGTTGTCGAGCAGTACTTC,CSAETGTGVVEQYF